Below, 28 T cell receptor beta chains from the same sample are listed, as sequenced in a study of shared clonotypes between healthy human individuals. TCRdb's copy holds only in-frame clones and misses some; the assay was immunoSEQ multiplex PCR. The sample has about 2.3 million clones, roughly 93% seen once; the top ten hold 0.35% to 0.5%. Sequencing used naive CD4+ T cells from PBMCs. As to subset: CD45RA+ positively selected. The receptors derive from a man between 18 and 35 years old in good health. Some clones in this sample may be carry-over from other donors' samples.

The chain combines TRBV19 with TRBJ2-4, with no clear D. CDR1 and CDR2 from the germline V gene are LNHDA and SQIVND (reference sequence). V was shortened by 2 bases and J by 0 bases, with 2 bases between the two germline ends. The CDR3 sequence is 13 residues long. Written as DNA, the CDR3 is TGTGCCAGTAGTATAAAAGCCAAAAACATTCAGTACTTC. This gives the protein CASSIKAKNIQYF.

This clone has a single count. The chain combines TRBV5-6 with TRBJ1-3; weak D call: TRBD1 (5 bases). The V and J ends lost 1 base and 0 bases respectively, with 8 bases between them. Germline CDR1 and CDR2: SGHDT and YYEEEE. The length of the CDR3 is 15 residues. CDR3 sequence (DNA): TGTGCCAGCAGCTTGAGACAGACCTCTGGAAACACCATATATTTT. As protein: CASSLRQTSGNTIYF.

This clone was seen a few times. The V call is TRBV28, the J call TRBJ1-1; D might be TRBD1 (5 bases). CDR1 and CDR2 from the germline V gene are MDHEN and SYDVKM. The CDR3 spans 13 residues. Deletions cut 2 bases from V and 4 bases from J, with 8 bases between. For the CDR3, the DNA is TGTGCCAGCAGTTTAATCGACAGCACTGAAGCTTTCTTT. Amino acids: CASSLIDSTEAFF.

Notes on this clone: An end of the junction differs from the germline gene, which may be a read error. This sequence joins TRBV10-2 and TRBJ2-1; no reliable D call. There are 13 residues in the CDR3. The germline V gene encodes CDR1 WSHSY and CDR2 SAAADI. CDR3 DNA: TGCGCCAGCAGTGAGAATGGGTACAATGAGCATTTCTTC. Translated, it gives CASSENGYNEHFF.

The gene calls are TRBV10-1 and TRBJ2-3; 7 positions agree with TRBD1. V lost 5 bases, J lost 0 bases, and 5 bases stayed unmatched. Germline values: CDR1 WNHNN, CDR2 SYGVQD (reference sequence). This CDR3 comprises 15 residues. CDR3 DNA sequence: TGCGCCAGCAGTCGGACAGGTCTGAGCACAGATACGCAGTATTTT. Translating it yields CASSRTGLSTDTQYF.

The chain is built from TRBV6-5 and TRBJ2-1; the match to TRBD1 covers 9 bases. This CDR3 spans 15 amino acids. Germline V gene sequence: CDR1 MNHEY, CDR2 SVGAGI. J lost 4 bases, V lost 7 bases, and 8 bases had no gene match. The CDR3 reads CASKGPGTGYNEQFF. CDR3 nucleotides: TGTGCCAGCAAGGGACCCGGGACAGGGTACAATGAGCAGTTCTTC.

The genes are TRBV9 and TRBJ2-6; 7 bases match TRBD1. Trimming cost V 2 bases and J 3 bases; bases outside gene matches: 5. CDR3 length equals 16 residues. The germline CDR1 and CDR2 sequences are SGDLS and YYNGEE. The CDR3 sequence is CASSVTGYYGANVLTF. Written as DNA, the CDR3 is TGTGCCAGCAGCGTGACAGGGTATTATGGGGCCAACGTCCTGACTTTC.

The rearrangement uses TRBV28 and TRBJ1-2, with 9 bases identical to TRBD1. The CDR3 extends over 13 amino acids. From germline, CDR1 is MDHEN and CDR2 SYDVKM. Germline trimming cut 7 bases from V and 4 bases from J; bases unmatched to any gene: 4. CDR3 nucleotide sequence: TGTGCCAGCACCGCGGGACAGGGCTATGGCTACACCTTC. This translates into CASTAGQGYGYTF.

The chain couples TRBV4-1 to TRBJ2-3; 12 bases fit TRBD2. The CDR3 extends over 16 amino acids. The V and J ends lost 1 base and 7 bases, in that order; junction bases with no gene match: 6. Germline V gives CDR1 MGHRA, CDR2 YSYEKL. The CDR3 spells CASSQAGTSGLNTQYF. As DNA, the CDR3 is TGCGCCAGCAGCCAAGCCGGGACTAGCGGGTTGAATACGCAGTATTTT.

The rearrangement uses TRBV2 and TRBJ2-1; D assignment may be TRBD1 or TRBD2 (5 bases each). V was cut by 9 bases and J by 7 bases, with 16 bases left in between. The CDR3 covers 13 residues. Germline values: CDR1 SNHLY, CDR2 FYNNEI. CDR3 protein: CASTGLPANEQFF. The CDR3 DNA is TGTGCCAGTACGGGGCTCCCAGCTAATGAGCAGTTCTTC.

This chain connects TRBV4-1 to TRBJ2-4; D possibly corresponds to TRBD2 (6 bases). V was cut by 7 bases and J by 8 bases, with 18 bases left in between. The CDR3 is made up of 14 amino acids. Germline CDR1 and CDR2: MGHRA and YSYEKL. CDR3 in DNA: TGCGCCAGCACCTCAAGGGGCGGGGAAGACATTCAGTACTTC. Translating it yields CASTSRGGEDIQYF.

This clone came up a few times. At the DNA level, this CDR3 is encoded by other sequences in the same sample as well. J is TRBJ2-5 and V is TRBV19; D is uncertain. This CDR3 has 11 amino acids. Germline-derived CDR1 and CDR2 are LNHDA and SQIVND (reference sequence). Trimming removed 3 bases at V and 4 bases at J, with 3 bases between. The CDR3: CASSMRETQYF. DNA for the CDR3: TGTGCCAGTAGTATGAGAGAGACCCAGTACTTC.

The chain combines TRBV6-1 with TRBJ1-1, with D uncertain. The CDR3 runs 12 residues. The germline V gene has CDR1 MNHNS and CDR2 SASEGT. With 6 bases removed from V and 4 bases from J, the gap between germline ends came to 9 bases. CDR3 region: CASSQLVTEAFF. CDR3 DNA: TGTGCCAGCAGCCAACTCGTCACTGAAGCTTTCTTT.

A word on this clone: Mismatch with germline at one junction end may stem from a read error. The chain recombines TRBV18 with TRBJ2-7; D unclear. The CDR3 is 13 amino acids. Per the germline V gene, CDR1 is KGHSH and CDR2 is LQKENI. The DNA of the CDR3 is TGTGCCAGCTCACCAAATACGTTCTACGAGCAGCACTTC. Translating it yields CASSPNTFYEQHF.

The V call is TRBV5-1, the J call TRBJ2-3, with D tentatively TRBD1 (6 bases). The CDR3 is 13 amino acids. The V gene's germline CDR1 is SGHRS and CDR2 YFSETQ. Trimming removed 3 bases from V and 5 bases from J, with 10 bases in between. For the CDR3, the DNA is TGCGCCAGCAGCTGGGGACAAGGAGATACGCAGTATTTT. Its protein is CASSWGQGDTQYF.

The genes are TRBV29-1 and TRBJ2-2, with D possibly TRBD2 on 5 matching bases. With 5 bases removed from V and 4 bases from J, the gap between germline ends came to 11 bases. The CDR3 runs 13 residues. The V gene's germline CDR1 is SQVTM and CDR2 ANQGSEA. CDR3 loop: CSVFGILTGELFF. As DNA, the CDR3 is TGCAGCGTTTTCGGGATCCTCACCGGGGAGCTGTTTTTT.

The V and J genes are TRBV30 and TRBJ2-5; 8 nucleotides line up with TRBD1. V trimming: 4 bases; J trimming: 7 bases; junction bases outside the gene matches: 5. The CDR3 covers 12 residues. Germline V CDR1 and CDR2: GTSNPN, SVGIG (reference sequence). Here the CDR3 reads CAWNGQGGTQYF. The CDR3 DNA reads TGTGCCTGGAATGGACAGGGAGGGACCCAGTACTTC.

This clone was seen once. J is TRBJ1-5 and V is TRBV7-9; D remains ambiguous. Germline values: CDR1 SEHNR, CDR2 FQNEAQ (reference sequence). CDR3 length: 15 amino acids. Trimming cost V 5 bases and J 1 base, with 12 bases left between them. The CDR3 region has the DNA TGTGCCAGCAGCCCAGAGAGTTGGAGCAATCAGCCCCAGCATTTT. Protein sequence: CASSPESWSNQPQHF.

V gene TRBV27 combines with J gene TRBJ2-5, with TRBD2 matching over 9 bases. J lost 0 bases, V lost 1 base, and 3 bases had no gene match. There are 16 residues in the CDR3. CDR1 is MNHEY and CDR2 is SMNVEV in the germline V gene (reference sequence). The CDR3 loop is CASSLYSSGNQETQYF. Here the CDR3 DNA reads TGTGCCAGCAGTTTATACTCTAGCGGGAACCAAGAGACCCAGTACTTC.

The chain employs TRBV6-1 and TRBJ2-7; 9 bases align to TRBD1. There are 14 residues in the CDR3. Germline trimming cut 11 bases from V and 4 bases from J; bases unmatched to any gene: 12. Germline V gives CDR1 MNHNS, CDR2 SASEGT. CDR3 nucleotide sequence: TGTGCCTGCCGGACGGGACAGGGCGCGTACGAGCAGTACTTC. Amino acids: CACRTGQGAYEQYF.

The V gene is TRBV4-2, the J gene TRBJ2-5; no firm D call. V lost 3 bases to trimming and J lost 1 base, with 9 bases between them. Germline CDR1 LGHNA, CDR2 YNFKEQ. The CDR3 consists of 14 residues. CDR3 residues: CASSQVTVQETQYF. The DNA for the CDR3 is TGTGCCAGCAGCCAGGTAACAGTCCAAGAGACCCAGTACTTC.

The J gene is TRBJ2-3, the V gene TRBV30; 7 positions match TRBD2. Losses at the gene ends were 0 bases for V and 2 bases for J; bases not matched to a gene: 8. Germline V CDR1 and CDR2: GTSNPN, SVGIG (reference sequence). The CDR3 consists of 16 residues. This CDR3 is CAWSVGLAEYTDTQYF. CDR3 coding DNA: TGTGCCTGGAGTGTAGGGCTAGCGGAATACACAGATACGCAGTATTTT.

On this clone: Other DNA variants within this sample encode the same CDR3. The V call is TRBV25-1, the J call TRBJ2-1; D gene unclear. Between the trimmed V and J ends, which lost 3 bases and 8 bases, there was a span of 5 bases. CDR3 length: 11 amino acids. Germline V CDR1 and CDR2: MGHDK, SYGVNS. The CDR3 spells CASSEIYEQFF. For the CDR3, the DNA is TGTGCCAGCAGTGAGATCTATGAGCAGTTCTTC.

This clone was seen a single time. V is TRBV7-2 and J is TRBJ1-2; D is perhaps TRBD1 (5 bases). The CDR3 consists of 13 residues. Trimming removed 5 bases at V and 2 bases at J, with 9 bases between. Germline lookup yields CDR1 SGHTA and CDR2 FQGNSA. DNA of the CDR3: TGTGCCAGCAGCCGGGACCTGAACTATGGCTACACCTTC. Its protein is CASSRDLNYGYTF.

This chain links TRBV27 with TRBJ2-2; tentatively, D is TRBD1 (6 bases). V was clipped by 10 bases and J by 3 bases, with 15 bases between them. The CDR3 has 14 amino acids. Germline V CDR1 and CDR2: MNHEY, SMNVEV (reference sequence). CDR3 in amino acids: CATSGQTHTGELFF. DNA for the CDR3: TGTGCCACTTCGGGACAAACGCACACCGGGGAGCTGTTTTTT.

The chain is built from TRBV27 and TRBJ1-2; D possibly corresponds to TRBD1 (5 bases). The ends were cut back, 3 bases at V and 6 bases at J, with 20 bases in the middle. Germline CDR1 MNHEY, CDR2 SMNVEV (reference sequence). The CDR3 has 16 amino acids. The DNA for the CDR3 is TGTGCCAGCAGTTTCTTCACCTCGGGCAGGGCCGATGGCTACACCTTC. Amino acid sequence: CASSFFTSGRADGYTF.

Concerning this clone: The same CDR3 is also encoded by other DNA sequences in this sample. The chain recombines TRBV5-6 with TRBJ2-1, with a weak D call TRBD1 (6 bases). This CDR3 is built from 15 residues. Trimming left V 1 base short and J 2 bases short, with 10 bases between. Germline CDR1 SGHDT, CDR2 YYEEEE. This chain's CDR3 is CASSLWQGTYNEQFF. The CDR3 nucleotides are TGTGCCAGCAGCTTGTGGCAGGGGACCTACAATGAGCAGTTCTTC.

The CDR3 bases are TGTGCCAGCAGTGAAGCGCTTCGGCGGTCCTTCTCTGGGGCCAACGTCCTGACTTTC. This sequence encodes CASSEALRRSFSGANVLTF. The chain combines TRBV6-1 with TRBJ2-6; D unclear. Trimming took 0 bases from V and 0 from J, leaving 15 bases between them. CDR1 is MNHNS, CDR2 SASEGT, per germline. The CDR3 runs 19 residues.